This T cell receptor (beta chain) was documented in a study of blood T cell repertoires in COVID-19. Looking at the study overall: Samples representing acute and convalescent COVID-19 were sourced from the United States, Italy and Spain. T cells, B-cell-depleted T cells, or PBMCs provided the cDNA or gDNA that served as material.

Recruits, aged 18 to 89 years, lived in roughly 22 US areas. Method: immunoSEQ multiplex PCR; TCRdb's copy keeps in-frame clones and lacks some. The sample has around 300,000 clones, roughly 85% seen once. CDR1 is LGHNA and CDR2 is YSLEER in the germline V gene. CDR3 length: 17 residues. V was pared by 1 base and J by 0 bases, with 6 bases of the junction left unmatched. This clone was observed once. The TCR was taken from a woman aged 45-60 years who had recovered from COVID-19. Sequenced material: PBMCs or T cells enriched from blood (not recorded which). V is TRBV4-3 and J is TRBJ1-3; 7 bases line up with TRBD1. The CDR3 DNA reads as TGCGCCAGCAGCCAAGCTGTCAACAGGGGCTCTGGAAACACCATATATTTT. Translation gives CASSQAVNRGSGNTIYF.